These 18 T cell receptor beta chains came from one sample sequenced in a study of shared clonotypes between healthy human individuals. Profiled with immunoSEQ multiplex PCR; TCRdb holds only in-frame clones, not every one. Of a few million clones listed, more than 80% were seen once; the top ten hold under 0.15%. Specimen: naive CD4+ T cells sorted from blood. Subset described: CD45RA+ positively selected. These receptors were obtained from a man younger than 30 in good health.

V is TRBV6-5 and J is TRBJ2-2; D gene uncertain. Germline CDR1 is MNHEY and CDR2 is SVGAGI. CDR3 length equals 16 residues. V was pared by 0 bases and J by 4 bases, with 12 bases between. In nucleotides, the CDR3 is TGTGCCAGCAGTTACTCTGCCAGTCGAAGCACCGGGGAGCTGTTTTTT. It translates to CASSYSASRSTGELFF.

CDR3 sequence (DNA): TGTGCCAGCAGCAAAGGGACTAGCGGGAGTGTAGATACGCAGTATTTT. Protein sequence: CASSKGTSGSVDTQYF. The chain couples TRBV11-3 to TRBJ2-3; 14 nucleotides align to TRBD2. The CDR3 spans 16 residues. Germline V CDR1 and CDR2: SGHNT, YENEEA. Trimming at V came to 5 bases and at J to 5 bases, leaving 6 bases not matched to a gene.

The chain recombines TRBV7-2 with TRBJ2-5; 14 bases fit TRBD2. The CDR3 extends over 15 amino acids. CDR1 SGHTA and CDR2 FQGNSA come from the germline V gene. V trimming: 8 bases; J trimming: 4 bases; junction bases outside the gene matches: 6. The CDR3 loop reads CASRRLAGGGETQYF. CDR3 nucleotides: TGTGCCAGCCGACGACTAGCGGGAGGGGGAGAGACCCAGTACTTC.

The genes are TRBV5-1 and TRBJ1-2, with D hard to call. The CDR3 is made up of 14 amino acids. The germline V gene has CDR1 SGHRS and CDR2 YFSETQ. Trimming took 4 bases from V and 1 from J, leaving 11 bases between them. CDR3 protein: CASSGPTVNYGYTF. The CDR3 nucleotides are TGCGCCAGCAGCGGGCCGACGGTTAACTATGGCTACACCTTC.

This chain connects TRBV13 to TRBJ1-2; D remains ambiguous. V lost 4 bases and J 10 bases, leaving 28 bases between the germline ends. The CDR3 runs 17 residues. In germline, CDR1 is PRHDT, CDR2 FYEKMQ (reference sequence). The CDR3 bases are TGTGCCAGCAGCTCCCGTCTGGAGGTCCAAGGGTCGGGAGACTACACCTTC. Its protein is CASSSRLEVQGSGDYTF.

The chain's CDR3 is CASSNGQLNYGYTF. The CDR3 DNA reads TGTGCCAGTAGTAACGGACAGCTTAACTATGGCTACACCTTC. This sequence joins TRBV19 and TRBJ1-2, with D possibly matching TRBD1 (6 bases). Germline-derived CDR1 and CDR2 are LNHDA and SQIVND (reference sequence). V lost 4 bases to trimming and J lost 1 base, with 10 bases between them. The CDR3 contains 14 residues.

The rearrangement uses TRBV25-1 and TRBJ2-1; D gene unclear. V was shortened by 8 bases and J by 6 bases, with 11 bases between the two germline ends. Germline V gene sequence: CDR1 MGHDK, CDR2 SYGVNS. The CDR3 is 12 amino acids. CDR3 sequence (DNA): TGTGCCAGCGGGCAATGGGGCAATGAGCAGTTCTTC. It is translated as CASGQWGNEQFF. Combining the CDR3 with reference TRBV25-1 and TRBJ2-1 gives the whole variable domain EADIYQTPRYLVIGTGKKITLECSQTMGHDKMYWYQQDPGMELHLIHYSYGVNSTEKGDLSSESTVSRIRTEHFPLTLESARPSHTSQYLCASGQWGNEQFFGPGTRLTVL.

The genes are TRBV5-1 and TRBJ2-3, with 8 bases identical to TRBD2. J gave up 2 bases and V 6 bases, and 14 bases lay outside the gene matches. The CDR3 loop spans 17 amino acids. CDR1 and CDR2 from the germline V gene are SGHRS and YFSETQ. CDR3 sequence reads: CASTLGNSGEVTDTQYF. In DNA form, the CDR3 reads TGCGCCAGCACCCTAGGAAATAGCGGGGAGGTCACAGATACGCAGTATTTT. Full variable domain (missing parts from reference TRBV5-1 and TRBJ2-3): KAGVTQTPRYLIKTRGQQVTLSCSPISGHRSVSWYQQTPGQGLQFLFEYFSETQRNKGNFPGRFSGRQFSNSRSEMNVSTLELGDSALYLCASTLGNSGEVTDTQYFGPGTRLTVL.

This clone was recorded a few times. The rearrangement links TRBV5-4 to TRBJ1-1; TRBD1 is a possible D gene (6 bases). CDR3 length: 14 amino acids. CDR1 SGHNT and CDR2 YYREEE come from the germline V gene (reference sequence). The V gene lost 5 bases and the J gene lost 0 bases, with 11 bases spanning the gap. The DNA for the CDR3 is TGTGCCAGCAGGGCGGGGGCGTTGAACACTGAAGCTTTCTTT. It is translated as CASRAGALNTEAFF.

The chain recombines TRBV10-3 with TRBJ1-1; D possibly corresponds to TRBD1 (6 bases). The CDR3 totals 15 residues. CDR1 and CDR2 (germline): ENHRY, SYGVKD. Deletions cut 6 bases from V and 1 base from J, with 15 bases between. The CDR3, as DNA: TGTGCCATCAGGCACTCAGTACAGGGGAACACTGAAGCTTTCTTT. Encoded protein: CAIRHSVQGNTEAFF.

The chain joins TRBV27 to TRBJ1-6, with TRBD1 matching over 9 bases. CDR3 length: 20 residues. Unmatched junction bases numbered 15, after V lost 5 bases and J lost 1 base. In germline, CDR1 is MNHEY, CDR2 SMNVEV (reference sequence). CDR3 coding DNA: TGTGCCAGCAGTATACAGGGGGCGCGGAAGGGATCGTCCTATAATTCACCCCTCCACTTT. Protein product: CASSIQGARKGSSYNSPLHF.

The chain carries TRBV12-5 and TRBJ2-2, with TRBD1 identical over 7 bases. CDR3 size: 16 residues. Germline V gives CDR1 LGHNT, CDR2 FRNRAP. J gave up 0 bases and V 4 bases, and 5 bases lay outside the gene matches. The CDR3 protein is CASGSYTGANTGELFF. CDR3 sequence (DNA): TGTGCTAGTGGTTCCTATACAGGGGCGAACACCGGGGAGCTGTTTTTT.

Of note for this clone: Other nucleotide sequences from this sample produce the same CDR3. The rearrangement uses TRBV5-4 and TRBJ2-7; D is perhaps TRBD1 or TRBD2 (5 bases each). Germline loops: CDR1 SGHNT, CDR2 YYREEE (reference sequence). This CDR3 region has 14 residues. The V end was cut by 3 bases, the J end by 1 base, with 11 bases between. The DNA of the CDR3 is TGTGCCAGCAGCTCCGGGACGACATCCTACGAGCAGTACTTC. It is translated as CASSSGTTSYEQYF.

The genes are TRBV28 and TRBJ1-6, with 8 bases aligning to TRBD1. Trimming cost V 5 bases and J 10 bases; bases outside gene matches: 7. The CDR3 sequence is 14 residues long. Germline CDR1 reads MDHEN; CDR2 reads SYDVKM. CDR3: CASSGGQDWSPLHF. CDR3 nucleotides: TGTGCCAGCAGTGGGGGACAGGATTGGTCACCCCTCCACTTT.

In DNA, the CDR3 is TGTGCCAGCACCCAGACCCTAGCGGGGGGGCGTAATACGCAGTATTTT. This translates into CASTQTLAGGRNTQYF. The chain uses TRBV7-8 and TRBJ2-3, with TRBD2 matching over 12 bases. V dropped 7 bases and J dropped 7; count of bases not matched to a gene: 12. CDR1 is SGHVS and CDR2 is FQNEAQ in the germline V gene. CDR3 size: 16 residues.

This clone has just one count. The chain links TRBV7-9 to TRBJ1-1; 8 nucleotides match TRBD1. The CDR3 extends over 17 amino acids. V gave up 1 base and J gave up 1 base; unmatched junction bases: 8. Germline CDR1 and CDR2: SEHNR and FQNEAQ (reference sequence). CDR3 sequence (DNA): TGTGCCAGCAGCTTAGGACAGGGGCAAGGATCGAACACTGAAGCTTTCTTT. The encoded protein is CASSLGQGQGSNTEAFF.

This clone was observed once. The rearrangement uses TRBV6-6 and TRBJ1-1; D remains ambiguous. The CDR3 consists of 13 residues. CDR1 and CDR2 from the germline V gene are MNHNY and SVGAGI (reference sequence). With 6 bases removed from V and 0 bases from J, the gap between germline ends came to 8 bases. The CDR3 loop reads CASRLSLNTEAFF. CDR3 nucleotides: TGTGCCAGCAGGCTCAGTCTGAACACTGAAGCTTTCTTT.

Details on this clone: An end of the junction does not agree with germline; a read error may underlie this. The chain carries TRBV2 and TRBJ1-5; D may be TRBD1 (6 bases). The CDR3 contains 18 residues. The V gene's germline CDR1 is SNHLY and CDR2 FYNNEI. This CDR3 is CASRGPQGPSDSTQPQHF. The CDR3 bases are TGTGCCAGCCGAGGACCACAGGGACCCTCCGATAGCACTCAGCCCCAGCATTTT. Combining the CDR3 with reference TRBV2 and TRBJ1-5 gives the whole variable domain EPEVTQTPSHQVTQMGQEVILRCVPISNHLYFYWYRQILGQKVEFLVSFYNNEISEKSEIFDDQFSVERPDGSNFTLKIRSTKLEDSAMYFCASRGPQGPSDSTQPQHFGDGTRLSIL.